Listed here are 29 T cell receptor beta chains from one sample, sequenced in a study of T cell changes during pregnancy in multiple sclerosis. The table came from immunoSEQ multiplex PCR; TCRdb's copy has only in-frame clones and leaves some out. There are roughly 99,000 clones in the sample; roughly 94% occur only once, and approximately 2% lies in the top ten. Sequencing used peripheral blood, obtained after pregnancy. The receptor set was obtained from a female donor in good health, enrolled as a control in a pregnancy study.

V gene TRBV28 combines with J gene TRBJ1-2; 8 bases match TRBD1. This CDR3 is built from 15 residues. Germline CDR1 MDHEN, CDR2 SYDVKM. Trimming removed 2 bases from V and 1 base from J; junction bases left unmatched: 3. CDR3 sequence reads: CASSLPGGFNYGYTF. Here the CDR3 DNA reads TGTGCCAGCAGTTTACCAGGGGGCTTTAACTATGGCTACACCTTC.

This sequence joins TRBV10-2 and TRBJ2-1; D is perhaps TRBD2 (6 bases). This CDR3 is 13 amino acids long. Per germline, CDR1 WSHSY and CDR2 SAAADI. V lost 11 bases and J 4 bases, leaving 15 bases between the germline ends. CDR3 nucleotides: TGCGCCGTAACCCGGGACTCTTACAATGAGCAGTTCTTC. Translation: CAVTRDSYNEQFF.

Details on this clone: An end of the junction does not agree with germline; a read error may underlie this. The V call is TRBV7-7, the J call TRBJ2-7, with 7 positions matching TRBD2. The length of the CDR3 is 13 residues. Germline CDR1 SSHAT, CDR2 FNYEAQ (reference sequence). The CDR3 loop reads CASSPGTTGEQYF. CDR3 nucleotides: TGTGCTAGCAGCCCCGGGACTACGGGCGAGCAGTACTTC. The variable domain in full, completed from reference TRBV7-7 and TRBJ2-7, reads GAGVSQSPRYKVTKRGQDVTLRCDPISSHATLYWYQQALGQGPEFLTYFNYEAQPDKSGLPSDRFSAERPEGSISTLTIQRTEQRDSAMYRCASSPGTTGEQYFGPGTRLTVT.

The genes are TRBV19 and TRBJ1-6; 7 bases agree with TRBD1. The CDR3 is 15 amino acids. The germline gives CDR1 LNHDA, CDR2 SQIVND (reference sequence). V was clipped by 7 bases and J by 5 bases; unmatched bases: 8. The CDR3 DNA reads TGTGCCAGTAAAACAGGGGTTTTCCATAATTCACCCCTCCACTTT. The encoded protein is CASKTGVFHNSPLHF. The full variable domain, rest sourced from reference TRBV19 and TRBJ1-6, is DGGITQSPKYLFRKEGQNVTLSCEQNLNHDAMYWYRQDPGQGLRLIYYSQIVNDFQKGDIAEGYSVSREKKESFPLTVTSAQKNPTAFYLCASKTGVFHNSPLHFGNGTRLTVT.

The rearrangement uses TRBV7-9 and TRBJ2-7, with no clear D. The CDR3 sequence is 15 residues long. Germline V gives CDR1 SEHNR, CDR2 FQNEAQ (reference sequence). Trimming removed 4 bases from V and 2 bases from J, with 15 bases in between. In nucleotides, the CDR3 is TGTGCCAGCAGCTCAGACATACCATCAGCCTACGAGCAGTACTTC. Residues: CASSSDIPSAYEQYF.

The CDR3 DNA reads as TGTGCCAGCAGTCGGGACAGGGATGTTTACGAGCAGTACTTC. Protein product: CASSRDRDVYEQYF. J is TRBJ2-7 and V is TRBV5-4; 9 bases fit TRBD1. V dropped 5 bases and J dropped 4; count of bases not matched to a gene: 7. Germline loops: CDR1 SGHNT, CDR2 YYREEE (reference sequence). The CDR3 has 14 amino acids.

CDR3 DNA: TGTGCCAGCAGTTTAGTCCAGCGGGAGCAGTACTTC. It encodes CASSLVQREQYF. The chain employs TRBV28 and TRBJ2-7; tentatively, D is TRBD2 (5 bases). The CDR3 sequence is 12 residues long. Germline V gene lookup returns CDR1 MDHEN and CDR2 SYDVKM. V was cut by 2 bases and J by 7 bases, with 9 bases left in between.

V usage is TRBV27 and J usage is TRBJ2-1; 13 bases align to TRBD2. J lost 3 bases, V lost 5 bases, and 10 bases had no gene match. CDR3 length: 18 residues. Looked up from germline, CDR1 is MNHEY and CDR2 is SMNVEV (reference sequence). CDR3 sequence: CASSQLLAGGPNYNEQFF. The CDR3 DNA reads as TGTGCCAGCAGTCAATTACTAGCGGGAGGGCCGAACTACAATGAGCAGTTCTTC.

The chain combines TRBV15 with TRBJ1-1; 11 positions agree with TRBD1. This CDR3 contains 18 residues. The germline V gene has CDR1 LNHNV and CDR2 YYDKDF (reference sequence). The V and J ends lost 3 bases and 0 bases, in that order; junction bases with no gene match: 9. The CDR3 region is CATSSPRDRGYMNTEAFF. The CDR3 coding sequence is TGTGCCACCAGCAGTCCTAGGGACAGGGGGTATATGAACACTGAAGCTTTCTTT. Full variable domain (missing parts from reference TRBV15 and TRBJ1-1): DAMVIQNPRYQVTQFGKPVTLSCSQTLNHNVMYWYQQKSSQAPKLLFHYYDKDFNNEADTPDNFQSRRPNTSFCFLDIRSPGLGDTAMYLCATSSPRDRGYMNTEAFFGQGTRLTVV.

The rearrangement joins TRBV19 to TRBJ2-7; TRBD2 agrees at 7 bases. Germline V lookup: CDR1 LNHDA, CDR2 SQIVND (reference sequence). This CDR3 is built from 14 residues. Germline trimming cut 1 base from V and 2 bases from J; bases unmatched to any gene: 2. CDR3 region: CASSIVGGTYEQYF. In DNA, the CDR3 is TGTGCCAGTAGTATAGTGGGAGGGACCTACGAGCAGTACTTC. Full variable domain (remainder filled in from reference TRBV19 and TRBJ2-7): DGGITQSPKYLFRKEGQNVTLSCEQNLNHDAMYWYRQDPGQGLRLIYYSQIVNDFQKGDIAEGYSVSREKKESFPLTVTSAQKNPTAFYLCASSIVGGTYEQYFGPGTRLTVT.

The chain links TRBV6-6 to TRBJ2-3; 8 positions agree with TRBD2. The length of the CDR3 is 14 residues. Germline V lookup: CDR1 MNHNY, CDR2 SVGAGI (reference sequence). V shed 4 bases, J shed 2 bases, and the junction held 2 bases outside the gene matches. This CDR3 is CASSLAGNTDTQYF. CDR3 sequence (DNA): TGTGCCAGCAGTTTAGCGGGAAACACAGATACGCAGTATTTT.

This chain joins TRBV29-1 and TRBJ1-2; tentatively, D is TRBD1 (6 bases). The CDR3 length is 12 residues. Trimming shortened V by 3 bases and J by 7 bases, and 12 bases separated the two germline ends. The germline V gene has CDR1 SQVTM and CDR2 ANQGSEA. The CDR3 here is CSVEGGGLGYTF. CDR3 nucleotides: TGCAGCGTTGAGGGGGGGGGCCTTGGCTACACCTTC. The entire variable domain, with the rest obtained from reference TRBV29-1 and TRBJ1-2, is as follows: SAVISQKPSRDICQRGTSLTIQCQVDSQVTMMFWYRQQPGQSLTLIATANQGSEATYESGFVIDKFPISRPNLTFSTLTVSNMSPEDSSIYLCSVEGGGLGYTFGSGTRLTVV.

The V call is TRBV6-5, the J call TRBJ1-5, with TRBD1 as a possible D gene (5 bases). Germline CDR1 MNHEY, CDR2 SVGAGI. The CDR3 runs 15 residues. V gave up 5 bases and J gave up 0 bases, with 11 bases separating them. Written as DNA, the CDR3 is TGTGCCAGCAGTCGCCGGGACTTTAGCAATCAGCCCCAGCATTTT. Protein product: CASSRRDFSNQPQHF.

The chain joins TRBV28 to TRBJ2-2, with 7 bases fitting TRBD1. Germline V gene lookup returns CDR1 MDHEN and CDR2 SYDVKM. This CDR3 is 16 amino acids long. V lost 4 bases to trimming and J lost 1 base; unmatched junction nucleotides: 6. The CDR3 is CASSSRDRRNTGELFF. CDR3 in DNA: TGTGCCAGCAGTTCCCGGGACAGACGGAACACCGGGGAGCTGTTTTTT.

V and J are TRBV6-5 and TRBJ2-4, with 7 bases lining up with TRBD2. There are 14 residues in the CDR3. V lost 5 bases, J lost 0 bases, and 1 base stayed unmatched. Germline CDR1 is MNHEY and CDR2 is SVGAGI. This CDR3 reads CASSPGGAKNIQYF. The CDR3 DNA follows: TGTGCCAGCAGTCCGGGGGGAGCCAAAAACATTCAGTACTTC.

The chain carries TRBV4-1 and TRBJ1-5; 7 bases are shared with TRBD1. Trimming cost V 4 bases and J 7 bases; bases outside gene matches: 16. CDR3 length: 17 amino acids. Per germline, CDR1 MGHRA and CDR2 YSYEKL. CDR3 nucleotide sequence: TGCGCCAGCAGCCCAACGGTCTCCGGACAGGCTCAACAGCCCCAGCATTTT. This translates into CASSPTVSGQAQQPQHF.

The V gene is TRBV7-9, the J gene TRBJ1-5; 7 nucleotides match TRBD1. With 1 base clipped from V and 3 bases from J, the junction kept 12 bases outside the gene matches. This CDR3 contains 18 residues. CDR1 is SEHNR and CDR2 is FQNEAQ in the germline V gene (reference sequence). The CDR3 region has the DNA TGTGCCAGCAGCTTAGGGAATCCCCAGGACAGGCACAATCAGCCCCAGCATTTT. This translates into CASSLGNPQDRHNQPQHF.

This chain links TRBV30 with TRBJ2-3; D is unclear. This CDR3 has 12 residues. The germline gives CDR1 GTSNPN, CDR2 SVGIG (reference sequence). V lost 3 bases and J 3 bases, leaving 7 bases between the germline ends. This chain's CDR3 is CAWSFLTDTQYF. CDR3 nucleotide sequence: TGTGCCTGGAGCTTTTTGACAGATACGCAGTATTTT.

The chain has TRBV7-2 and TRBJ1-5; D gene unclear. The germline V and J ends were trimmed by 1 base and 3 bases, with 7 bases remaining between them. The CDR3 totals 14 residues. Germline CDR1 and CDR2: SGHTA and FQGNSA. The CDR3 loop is CASSLGGPNQPQHF. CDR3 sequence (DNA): TGTGCCAGCAGCTTAGGCGGTCCCAATCAGCCCCAGCATTTT.

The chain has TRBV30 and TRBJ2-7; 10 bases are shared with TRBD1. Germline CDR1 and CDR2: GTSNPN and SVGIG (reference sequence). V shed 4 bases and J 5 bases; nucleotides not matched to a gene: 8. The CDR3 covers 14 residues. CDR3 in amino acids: CAWNRDRGAHEQYF. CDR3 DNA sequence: TGTGCCTGGAACCGGGACAGGGGTGCCCACGAGCAGTACTTC.

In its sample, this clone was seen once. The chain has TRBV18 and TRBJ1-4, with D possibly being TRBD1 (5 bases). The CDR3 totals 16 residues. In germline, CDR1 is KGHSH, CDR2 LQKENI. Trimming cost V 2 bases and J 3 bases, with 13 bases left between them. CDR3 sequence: CASSPGTGGANEKLFF. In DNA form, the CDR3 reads TGTGCCAGCTCACCAGGCACAGGAGGGGCTAATGAAAAACTGTTTTTT.

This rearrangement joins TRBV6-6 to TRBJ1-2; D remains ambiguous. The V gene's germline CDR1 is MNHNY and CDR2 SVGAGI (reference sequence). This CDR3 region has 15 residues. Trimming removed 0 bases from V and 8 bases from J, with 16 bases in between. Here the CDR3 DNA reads TGTGCCAGCAGTTACTCGATAACGGCTTGGCGGGGCTACACCTTC. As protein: CASSYSITAWRGYTF.

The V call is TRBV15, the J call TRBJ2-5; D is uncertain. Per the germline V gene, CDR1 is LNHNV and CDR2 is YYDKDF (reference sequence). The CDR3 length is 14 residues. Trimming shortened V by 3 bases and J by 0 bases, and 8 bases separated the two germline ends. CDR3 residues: CATSSWLDQETQYF. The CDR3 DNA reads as TGTGCCACCAGCAGCTGGCTGGACCAAGAGACCCAGTACTTC.

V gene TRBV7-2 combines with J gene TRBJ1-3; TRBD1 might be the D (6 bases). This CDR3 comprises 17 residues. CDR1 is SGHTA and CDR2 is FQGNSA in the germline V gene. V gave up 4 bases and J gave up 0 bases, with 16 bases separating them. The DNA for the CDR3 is TGTGCCAGCAGCTCCAGAGGACAGTCGAGCTCTGGAAACACCATATATTTT. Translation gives CASSSRGQSSSGNTIYF.

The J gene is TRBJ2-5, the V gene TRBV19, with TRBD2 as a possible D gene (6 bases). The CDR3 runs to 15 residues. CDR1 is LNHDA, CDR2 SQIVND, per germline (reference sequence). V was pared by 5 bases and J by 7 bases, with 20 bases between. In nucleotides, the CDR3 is TGTGCCAGTAGTGTAGGGTCGCGGGGACTCGCGACCCAGTACTTC. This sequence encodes CASSVGSRGLATQYF.

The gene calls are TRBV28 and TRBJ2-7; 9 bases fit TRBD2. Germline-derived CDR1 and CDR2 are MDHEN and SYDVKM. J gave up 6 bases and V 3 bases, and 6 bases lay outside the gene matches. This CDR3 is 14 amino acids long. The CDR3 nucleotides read TGTGCCAGCAGTTTGACTAGCGGAAGGGGCGAGCAGTACTTC. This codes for CASSLTSGRGEQYF.

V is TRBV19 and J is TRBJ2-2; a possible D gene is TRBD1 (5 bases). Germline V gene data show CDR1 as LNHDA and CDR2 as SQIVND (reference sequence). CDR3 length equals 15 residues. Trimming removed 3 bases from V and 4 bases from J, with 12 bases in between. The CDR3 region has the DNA TGTGCCAGTAGTATTAGGGGCCCGAGCACCGGGGAGCTGTTTTTT. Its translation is CASSIRGPSTGELFF.

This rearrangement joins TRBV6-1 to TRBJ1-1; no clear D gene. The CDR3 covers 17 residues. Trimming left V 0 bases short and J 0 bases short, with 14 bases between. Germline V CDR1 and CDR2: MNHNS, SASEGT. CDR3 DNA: TGTGCCAGCAGTGAAGCCTTAGGAGTACTCATGAACACTGAAGCTTTCTTT. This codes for CASSEALGVLMNTEAFF.

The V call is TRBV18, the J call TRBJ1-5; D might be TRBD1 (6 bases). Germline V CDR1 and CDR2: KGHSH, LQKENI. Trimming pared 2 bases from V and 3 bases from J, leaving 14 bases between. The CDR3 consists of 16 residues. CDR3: CASSPSATGPNQPQHF. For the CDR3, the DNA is TGTGCCAGCTCACCATCGGCCACAGGGCCCAATCAGCCCCAGCATTTT.